These 20 T cell receptor beta chains came from one sample sequenced in a study of T cell responses to AZD1222 COVID-19 vaccine. TCRdb's table, derived via immunoSEQ multiplex PCR, lists solely in-frame clones and lacks some. This table has some 130,000 clones, 85% appearing once. The source was peripheral blood, collected 28 days after the second dose of the MenACWY control vaccine. These receptor sequences come from an adult who received the MenACWY meningococcal vaccine as a control.

The chain employs TRBV11-1 and TRBJ2-7, with D possibly matching TRBD1 (7 bases). Germline CDR1 SGHAT, CDR2 FQDESV (reference sequence). The CDR3 totals 13 residues. The V and J ends lost 2 bases and 3 bases respectively, with 8 bases between them. The CDR3 loop reads CASSLQGGYEQYF. CDR3 DNA: TGTGCCAGCAGCTTACAGGGGGGCTACGAGCAGTACTTC.

This rearrangement joins TRBV7-2 to TRBJ2-7; 10 bases match TRBD2. CDR3 size: 19 residues. Losses at the gene ends were 5 bases for V and 1 base for J; bases not matched to a gene: 17. The germline CDR1 and CDR2 sequences are SGHTA and FQGNSA. The CDR3 coding sequence is TGTGCCAGCAGCGATCAGGGCCCCGGGGCTAGCGGGAGATCCTACGAGCAGTACTTC. Amino acid sequence: CASSDQGPGASGRSYEQYF. Full variable domain (missing parts from reference TRBV7-2 and TRBJ2-7): GAGVSQSPSNKVTEKGKDVELRCDPISGHTALYWYRQSLGQGLEFLIYFQGNSAPDKSGLPSDRFSAERTGGSVSTLTIQRTQQEDSAVYLCASSDQGPGASGRSYEQYFGPGTRLTVT.

J is TRBJ2-7 and V is TRBV14; D may be TRBD2 (6 bases). V shed 4 bases and J shed 2 bases, with 15 bases lying between them. Germline loops: CDR1 SGHDN, CDR2 FVKESK. The CDR3 totals 15 residues. The CDR3 coding sequence is TGTGCCAGCAGCCGGACCGGGACTTTGACCTACGAGCAGTACTTC. It is translated as CASSRTGTLTYEQYF.

The rearrangement uses TRBV27 and TRBJ1-2, with D perhaps matching TRBD1 (6 bases). This CDR3 is built from 11 residues. V was trimmed by 5 bases and J by 8 bases, leaving 9 bases between them. CDR1 is MNHEY and CDR2 is SMNVEV in the germline V gene (reference sequence). CDR3 protein: CASSSRGGYTF. The CDR3 nucleotides read TGTGCCAGCAGTAGCAGGGGAGGCTACACCTTC.

J is TRBJ2-1 and V is TRBV10-1, with a possible D match to TRBD2 (5 bases). The germline V gene has CDR1 WNHNN and CDR2 SYGVQD (reference sequence). The germline V and J ends were trimmed by 4 bases and 0 bases, with 16 bases remaining between them. This CDR3 is 17 amino acids long. CDR3 nucleotide sequence: TGCGCCAGCAGTGCCCTGGTCGAGGGTTCCTCCTACAATGAGCAGTTCTTC. Translating it yields CASSALVEGSSYNEQFF.

The rearrangement links TRBV5-6 to TRBJ2-1; 8 positions agree with TRBD2. The germline V gene encodes CDR1 SGHDT and CDR2 YYEEEE. This CDR3 region has 15 residues. V shed 4 bases and J 0 bases; nucleotides not matched to a gene: 3. The CDR3 loop reads CASSRSGGSYNEQFF. The DNA of the CDR3 is TGTGCCAGCAGCCGAAGCGGGGGCTCCTACAATGAGCAGTTCTTC.

This clone was seen more than once but under ten times. The chain uses TRBV6-4 and TRBJ2-1, with 7 bases lining up with TRBD1. The CDR3 runs to 13 residues. Germline values: CDR1 MRHNA, CDR2 SNTAGT. Trimming cost V 2 bases and J 6 bases; bases outside gene matches: 1. CDR3 in DNA: TGTGCCAGCAGTGACAGGGACAGCAATGAGCAGTTCTTC. The encoded protein is CASSDRDSNEQFF.

The genes are TRBV5-4 and TRBJ2-2; D gene uncertain. V lost 0 bases and J 0 bases, leaving 6 bases between the germline ends. Germline V gene sequence: CDR1 SGHNT, CDR2 YYREEE (reference sequence). There are 15 residues in the CDR3. CDR3 coding DNA: TGTGCCAGCAGCTTGGAGGCTTCGAACACCGGGGAGCTGTTTTTT. Amino acid sequence: CASSLEASNTGELFF. Drawing the rest from reference TRBV5-4 and TRBJ2-2, the complete variable domain is ETGVTQSPTHLIKTRGQQVTLRCSSQSGHNTVSWYQQALGQGPQFIFQYYREEENGRGNFPPRFSGLQFPNYSSELNVNALELDDSALYLCASSLEASNTGELFFGEGSRLTVL.

The gene calls are TRBV11-1 and TRBJ2-3, with TRBD2 identical over 10 bases. This CDR3 contains 18 residues. CDR1 and CDR2 (germline): SGHAT, FQDESV (reference sequence). Losses at the gene ends were 0 bases for V and 3 bases for J; bases not matched to a gene: 9. CDR3 coding DNA: TGTGCCAGCAGCTTAGCGCGGACTAGCGGATGGGGTACAGATACGCAGTATTTT. It translates to CASSLARTSGWGTDTQYF.

Remarks on this clone: Other DNA sequences of this sample code for an identical CDR3. The V gene is TRBV10-3, the J gene TRBJ2-7; 8 nucleotides match TRBD1. Unmatched junction bases numbered 5, after V lost 4 bases and J lost 6 bases. The CDR3 totals 13 residues. CDR1 is ENHRY, CDR2 SYGVKD, per germline. The CDR3 here is CAISGLQGGEQYV. As DNA, the CDR3 is TGTGCCATCAGTGGTCTACAGGGGGGCGAGCAGTACGTC.

The chain couples TRBV28 to TRBJ2-7; D is possibly TRBD1 (5 bases). Trimming shortened V by 3 bases and J by 9 bases, and 12 bases separated the two germline ends. CDR1 and CDR2 (germline): MDHEN, SYDVKM. The CDR3 contains 12 residues. In DNA form, the CDR3 reads TGTGCCAGCAGTTTTTCTCAGGGCGGGCAGTACGTC. Residues: CASSFSQGGQYV.

This clone was recorded a few times. The rearrangement links TRBV6-5 to TRBJ1-3, with TRBD1 identical over 7 bases. Germline V gene lookup returns CDR1 MNHEY and CDR2 SVGAGI. The CDR3 loop spans 15 amino acids. V lost 8 bases to trimming and J lost 0 bases; unmatched junction nucleotides: 7. CDR3 sequence (DNA): TGTGCCAGCGAGACAGGGAGTGGCTCTGGAAACACCATATATTTT. Encoded protein: CASETGSGSGNTIYF.

This chain connects TRBV19 to TRBJ2-4; TRBD1 agrees at 7 bases. The CDR3 is 15 residues long. V gave up 4 bases and J gave up 1 base; unmatched junction bases: 4. The V gene's germline CDR1 is LNHDA and CDR2 SQIVND (reference sequence). The CDR3 loop is CASSTGGFAKNIQYF. CDR3 in DNA: TGTGCCAGTAGTACAGGGGGTTTTGCCAAAAACATTCAGTACTTC. The whole variable domain, remainder taken from reference TRBV19 and TRBJ2-4, is DGGITQSPKYLFRKEGQNVTLSCEQNLNHDAMYWYRQDPGQGLRLIYYSQIVNDFQKGDIAEGYSVSREKKESFPLTVTSAQKNPTAFYLCASSTGGFAKNIQYFGAGTRLSVL.

V usage is TRBV10-1 and J usage is TRBJ2-2; 9 bases map to TRBD1. Germline CDR1 and CDR2: WNHNN and SYGVQD (reference sequence). V shed 4 bases and J 5 bases; nucleotides not matched to a gene: 5. CDR3 length: 15 amino acids. The CDR3 spells CASSGQGVGTGELFF. CDR3 in DNA: TGCGCCAGCAGTGGACAGGGGGTTGGGACCGGGGAGCTGTTTTTT.

The chain joins TRBV27 to TRBJ2-3; D remains ambiguous. The CDR3 sequence is 14 residues long. Per the germline V gene, CDR1 is MNHEY and CDR2 is SMNVEV (reference sequence). Trimming removed 4 bases from V and 0 bases from J, with 8 bases in between. The CDR3 reads CASSSRQSTDTQYF. The CDR3 nucleotides read TGTGCCAGCAGTTCCCGACAAAGCACAGATACGCAGTATTTT.

The gene calls are TRBV5-1 and TRBJ1-3; tentatively, D is TRBD1 (6 bases). The CDR3 has 14 amino acids. Trimming pared 4 bases from V and 1 base from J, leaving 9 bases between. The germline gives CDR1 SGHRS, CDR2 YFSETQ. The chain's CDR3 is CASSTGQSGNTIYF. The DNA of the CDR3 is TGCGCCAGCAGCACCGGACAGTCTGGAAACACCATATATTTT.

The gene calls are TRBV9 and TRBJ1-5; TRBD1 matches 7 bases. This CDR3 is 15 amino acids long. Germline values: CDR1 SGDLS, CDR2 YYNGEE. Unmatched junction bases numbered 7, after V lost 4 bases and J lost 3 bases. CDR3 nucleotide sequence: TGTGCCAGCAGCCGGGGACAGAGCTACAATCAGCCCCAGCATTTT. Translating gives CASSRGQSYNQPQHF.

The chain joins TRBV10-2 to TRBJ2-7; TRBD2 matches at 7 bases. The CDR3 runs 12 residues. The V segment lost 3 bases and the J segment 6 bases; nucleotides outside the gene matches: 2. The germline V gene encodes CDR1 WSHSY and CDR2 SAAADI. The CDR3 region is CASSDRGVEQYV. As DNA, the CDR3 is TGCGCCAGCAGTGATCGGGGGGTCGAGCAGTACGTC.

The genes are TRBV5-1 and TRBJ2-6; D is undetermined. CDR1 and CDR2 from the germline V gene are SGHRS and YFSETQ. The CDR3 length is 14 residues. The V end lost 4 bases, the J end lost 0 bases, and 5 bases lay between the germline ends. The CDR3 region has the DNA TGCGCCAGCAGCCTAGACTCTGGGGCCAACGTCCTGACTTTC. Its protein product is CASSLDSGANVLTF. The whole variable domain, filled in from reference TRBV5-1 and TRBJ2-6, reads KAGVTQTPRYLIKTRGQQVTLSCSPISGHRSVSWYQQTPGQGLQFLFEYFSETQRNKGNFPGRFSGRQFSNSRSEMNVSTLELGDSALYLCASSLDSGANVLTFGAGSRLTVL.

The chain links TRBV27 to TRBJ1-3; maybe TRBD1 (5 bases). The V gene's germline CDR1 is MNHEY and CDR2 SMNVEV (reference sequence). With 2 bases removed from V and 0 bases from J, the gap between germline ends came to 11 bases. This CDR3 has 16 amino acids. The CDR3: CASSLGTESSGNTIYF. CDR3 coding DNA: TGTGCCAGCAGTTTAGGGACGGAGAGCTCTGGAAACACCATATATTTT.